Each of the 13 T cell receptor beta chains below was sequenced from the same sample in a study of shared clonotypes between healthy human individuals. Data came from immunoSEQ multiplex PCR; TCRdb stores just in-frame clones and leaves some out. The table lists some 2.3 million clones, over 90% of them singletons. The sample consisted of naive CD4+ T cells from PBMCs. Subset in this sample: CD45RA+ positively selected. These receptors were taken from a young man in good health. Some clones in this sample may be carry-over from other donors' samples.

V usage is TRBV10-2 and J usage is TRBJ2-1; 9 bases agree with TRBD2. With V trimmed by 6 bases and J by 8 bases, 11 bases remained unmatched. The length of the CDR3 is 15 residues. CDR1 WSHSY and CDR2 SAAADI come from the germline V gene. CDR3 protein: CASRIGLAPLHEQFF. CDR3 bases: TGCGCCAGCAGGATCGGACTAGCGCCTCTACATGAGCAGTTCTTC.

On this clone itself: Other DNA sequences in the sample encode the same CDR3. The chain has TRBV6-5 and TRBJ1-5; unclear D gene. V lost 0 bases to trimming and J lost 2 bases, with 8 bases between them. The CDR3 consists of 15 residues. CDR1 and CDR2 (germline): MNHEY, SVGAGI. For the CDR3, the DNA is TGTGCCAGCAGTTACTCTCGGGGAGGCAATCAGCCCCAGCATTTT. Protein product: CASSYSRGGNQPQHF.

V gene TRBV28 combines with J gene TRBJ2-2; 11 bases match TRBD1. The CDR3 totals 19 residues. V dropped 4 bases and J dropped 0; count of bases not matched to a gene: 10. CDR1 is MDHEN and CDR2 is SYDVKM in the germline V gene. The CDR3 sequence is CASSSPGQGVSSNTGELFF. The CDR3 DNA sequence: TGTGCCAGCAGTTCTCCGGGACAGGGGGTATCATCGAACACCGGGGAGCTGTTTTTT.

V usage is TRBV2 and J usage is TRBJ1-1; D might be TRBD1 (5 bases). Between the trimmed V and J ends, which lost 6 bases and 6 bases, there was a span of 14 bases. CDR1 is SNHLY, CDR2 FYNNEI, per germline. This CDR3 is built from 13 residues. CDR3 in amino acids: CASSLLGTAEAFF. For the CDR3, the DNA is TGTGCCAGCAGCCTACTAGGGACGGCTGAAGCTTTCTTT.

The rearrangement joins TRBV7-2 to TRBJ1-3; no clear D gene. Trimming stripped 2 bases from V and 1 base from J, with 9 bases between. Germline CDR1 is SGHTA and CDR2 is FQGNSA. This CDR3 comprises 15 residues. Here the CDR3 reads CASSLSYGSGNTIYF. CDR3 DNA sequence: TGTGCCAGCAGCTTATCATACGGTTCTGGAAACACCATATATTTT.

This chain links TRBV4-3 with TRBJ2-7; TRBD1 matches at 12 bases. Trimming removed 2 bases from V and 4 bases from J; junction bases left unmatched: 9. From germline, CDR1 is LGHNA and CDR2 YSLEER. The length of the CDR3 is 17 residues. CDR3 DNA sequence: TGCGCCAGCAGCCAATATATACCGGGACAGGGGGCTTACGAGCAGTACTTC. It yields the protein CASSQYIPGQGAYEQYF.

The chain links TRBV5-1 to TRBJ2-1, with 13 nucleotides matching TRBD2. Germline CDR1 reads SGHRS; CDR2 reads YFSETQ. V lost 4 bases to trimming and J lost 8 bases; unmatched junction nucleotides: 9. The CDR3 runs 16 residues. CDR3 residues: CASSHGLAGVGDEQFF. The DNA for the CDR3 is TGCGCCAGCAGCCATGGACTAGCGGGAGTTGGAGATGAGCAGTTCTTC.

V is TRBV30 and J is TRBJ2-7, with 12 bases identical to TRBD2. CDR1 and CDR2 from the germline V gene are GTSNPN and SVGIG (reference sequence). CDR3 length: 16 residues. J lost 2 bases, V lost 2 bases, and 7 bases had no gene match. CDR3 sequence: CAWSTRTSGTPYEQYF. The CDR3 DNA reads TGTGCCTGGAGTACGCGGACTAGCGGGACCCCCTACGAGCAGTACTTC.

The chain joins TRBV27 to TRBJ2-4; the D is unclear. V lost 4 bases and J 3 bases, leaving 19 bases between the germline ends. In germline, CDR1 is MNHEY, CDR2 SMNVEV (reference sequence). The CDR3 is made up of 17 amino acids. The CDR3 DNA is TGTGCCAGCAGTTCATACCGTATGAGTGTTGGCAAAAACATTCAGTACTTC. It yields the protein CASSSYRMSVGKNIQYF.

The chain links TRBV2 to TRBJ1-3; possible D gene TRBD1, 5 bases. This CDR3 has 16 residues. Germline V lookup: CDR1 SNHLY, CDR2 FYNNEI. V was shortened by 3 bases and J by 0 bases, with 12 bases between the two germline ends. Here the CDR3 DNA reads TGTGCCAGCAGTGAGCAGGGTTCGTACTCTGGAAACACCATATATTTT. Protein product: CASSEQGSYSGNTIYF.

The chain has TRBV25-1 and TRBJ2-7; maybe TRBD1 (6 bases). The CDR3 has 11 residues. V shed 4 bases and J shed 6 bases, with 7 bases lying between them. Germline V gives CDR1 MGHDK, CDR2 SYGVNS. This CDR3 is CASSGGREQYF. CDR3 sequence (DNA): TGTGCCAGCAGTGGGGGGCGCGAGCAGTACTTC.

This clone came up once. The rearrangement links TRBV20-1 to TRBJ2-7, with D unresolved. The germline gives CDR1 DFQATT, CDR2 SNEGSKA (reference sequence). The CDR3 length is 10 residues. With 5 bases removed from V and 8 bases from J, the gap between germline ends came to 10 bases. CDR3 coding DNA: TGCAGTGCTCTATCCCAGAAGCAGTACTTC. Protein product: CSALSQKQYF.

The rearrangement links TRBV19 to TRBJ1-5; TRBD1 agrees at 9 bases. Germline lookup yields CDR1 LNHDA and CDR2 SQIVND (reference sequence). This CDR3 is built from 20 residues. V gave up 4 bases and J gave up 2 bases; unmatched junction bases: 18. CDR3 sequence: CASSTQRQGDSSLGNQPQHF. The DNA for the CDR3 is TGTGCCAGTAGTACGCAACGACAGGGGGACTCTTCTCTCGGCAATCAGCCCCAGCATTTT.